The rows below give T cell receptor beta chains drawn from one sample of a study of shared clonotypes between healthy human individuals. Using immunoSEQ multiplex PCR, the repertoire was profiled, and TCRdb retains in-frame clones only, with some absent. The sample consists of a few million clones, 93% of them appearing once. Sequencing used naive CD4+ T cells from PBMCs. The receptors originated from a man between 18 and 35 years old in good health. Some clones in this sample may be carry-over from other donors' samples. CDR3s include the opening cysteine and the closing phenylalanine or tryptophan. The order of the fields is V gene, J gene, D gene, clone size, CDR3 protein, CDR3 DNA. The D gene is left open where the match is weak. Only part of the rows carry a size: once, few, many, or a class if the clone is expanded.

V gene: TRBV27
J gene: TRBJ2-3
D gene: TRBD2
clone size: NA
CDR3 protein: CASSHRKGGWADTQYF
CDR3 DNA: TGTGCCAGCAGTCACCGAAAGGGAGGGTGGGCAGATACGCAGTATTTT

V gene: TRBV18
J gene: TRBJ2-7
D gene: NA
clone size: NA
CDR3 protein: CASSPQRSAYEQYF
CDR3 DNA: TGTGCCAGCTCACCACAGAGGTCCGCCTACGAGCAGTACTTC

V gene: TRBV6-6
J gene: TRBJ1-2
D gene: NA
clone size: NA
CDR3 protein: CASSYSGGGGYTF
CDR3 DNA: TGTGCCAGCAGTTACTCCGGGGGAGGCGGCTACACCTTC

V gene: TRBV18
J gene: TRBJ1-1
D gene: NA
clone size: few
CDR3 protein: CASSPQVNTEAFF
CDR3 DNA: TGTGCCAGCTCACCACAGGTGAACACTGAAGCTTTCTTT

V gene: TRBV29-1
J gene: TRBJ1-1
D gene: NA
clone size: few
CDR3 protein: CSVEEGIAEAFF
CDR3 DNA: TGCAGCGTTGAAGAGGGGATCGCTGAAGCTTTCTTT

V gene: TRBV7-8
J gene: TRBJ2-7
D gene: TRBD1
clone size: NA
CDR3 protein: CASSGRGTKMYEQYF
CDR3 DNA: TGTGCCAGCAGCGGCAGGGGGACCAAAATGTACGAGCAGTACTTC

V gene: TRBV14
J gene: TRBJ2-4
D gene: NA
clone size: NA
CDR3 protein: CASSQEGAKNIQYF
CDR3 DNA: TGTGCCAGCAGCCAAGAGGGAGCCAAAAACATTCAGTACTTC

V gene: TRBV5-1
J gene: TRBJ1-3
D gene: NA
clone size: NA
CDR3 protein: CASSLGDPGNTIYF
CDR3 DNA: TGCGCCAGCAGCCTCGGGGACCCTGGAAACACCATATATTTT

V gene: TRBV5-1
J gene: TRBJ2-7
D gene: TRBD2
clone size: NA
CDR3 protein: CASSLGGTSGRDEQYF
CDR3 DNA: TGCGCCAGCAGCTTGGGCGGGACTAGCGGGAGGGACGAGCAGTACTTC

V gene: TRBV28
J gene: TRBJ2-3
D gene: TRBD2
clone size: NA
CDR3 protein: CASRVAGAQRTQYF
CDR3 DNA: TGTGCCAGCAGGGTAGCGGGGGCCCAGCGTACGCAGTATTTT

V gene: TRBV11-2
J gene: TRBJ2-3
D gene: NA
clone size: NA
CDR3 protein: CASSESRRTDTQYF
CDR3 DNA: TGTGCCAGCAGCGAATCCCGCCGCACAGATACGCAGTATTTT

V gene: TRBV7-2
J gene: TRBJ2-3
D gene: NA
clone size: NA
CDR3 protein: CASSPPQLTDTQYF
CDR3 DNA: TGTGCCAGCAGCCCCCCTCAACTCACAGATACGCAGTATTTT

V gene: TRBV7-2
J gene: TRBJ2-2
D gene: NA
clone size: NA
CDR3 protein: CASSTSRTGELFF
CDR3 DNA: TGTGCCAGCAGCACCTCACGAACCGGGGAGCTGTTTTTT

V gene: TRBV4-1
J gene: TRBJ1-2
D gene: TRBD1
clone size: NA
CDR3 protein: CASSPDRGLGGYTF
CDR3 DNA: TGCGCCAGCAGCCCCGACAGGGGGCTGGGTGGCTACACCTTC

V gene: TRBV2
J gene: TRBJ2-7
D gene: NA
clone size: NA
CDR3 protein: CASSRELPPYEQYF
CDR3 DNA: TGTGCCAGCAGTCGGGAGTTACCACCCTACGAGCAGTACTTC

V gene: TRBV30
J gene: TRBJ2-1
D gene: TRBD1
clone size: NA
CDR3 protein: CAWRPGQGLPSNSYNEQFF
CDR3 DNA: TGTGCCTGGAGACCGGGACAGGGGCTTCCCTCGAACTCCTACAATGAGCAGTTCTTC

V gene: TRBV19
J gene: TRBJ2-2
D gene: NA
clone size: NA
CDR3 protein: CASSPPGLHTGELFF
CDR3 DNA: TGTGCCAGTAGTCCCCCGGGACTCCACACCGGGGAGCTGTTTTTT

V gene: TRBV2
J gene: TRBJ1-1
D gene: NA
clone size: NA
CDR3 protein: CASSESWENTEAFF
CDR3 DNA: TGTGCCAGCAGTGAATCCTGGGAGAACACTGAAGCTTTCTTT

V gene: TRBV28
J gene: TRBJ1-2
D gene: NA
clone size: NA
CDR3 protein: CASSLGFPGRGQGYTF
CDR3 DNA: TGTGCCAGCAGTCTTGGATTTCCGGGACGAGGTCAGGGCTACACCTTC

V gene: TRBV5-1
J gene: TRBJ1-1
D gene: NA
clone size: NA
CDR3 protein: CASSLGAENTEAFF
CDR3 DNA: TGCGCCAGCAGCTTGGGAGCAGAGAACACTGAAGCTTTCTTT

V gene: TRBV6-1
J gene: TRBJ2-5
D gene: NA
clone size: NA
CDR3 protein: CASSAEGQETQYF
CDR3 DNA: TGTGCCAGCAGTGCCGAGGGACAAGAGACCCAGTACTTC

V gene: TRBV14
J gene: TRBJ1-1
D gene: TRBD1
clone size: few
CDR3 protein: CASSQPQGSNTEAFF
CDR3 DNA: TGTGCCAGCAGCCAACCACAGGGGTCGAACACTGAAGCTTTCTTT

V gene: TRBV6-1
J gene: TRBJ1-5
D gene: NA
clone size: NA
CDR3 protein: CASSGNSRVQPQHF
CDR3 DNA: TGTGCCAGCAGCGGGAATTCCAGGGTTCAGCCCCAGCATTTT

V gene: TRBV10-3
J gene: TRBJ2-5
D gene: TRBD2
clone size: NA
CDR3 protein: CAIGGLAAFQETQYF
CDR3 DNA: TGTGCCATCGGGGGACTAGCAGCTTTCCAAGAGACCCAGTACTTC

V gene: TRBV2
J gene: TRBJ1-2
D gene: TRBD1
clone size: NA
CDR3 protein: CASTISPDRGVGYTF
CDR3 DNA: TGTGCCAGCACTATATCACCCGACAGGGGAGTGGGCTACACCTTC

V gene: TRBV2
J gene: TRBJ2-7
D gene: NA
clone size: once
CDR3 protein: CASSEEAGAYEQYF
CDR3 DNA: TGTGCCAGCAGTGAAGAGGCAGGGGCATACGAGCAGTACTTC

V gene: TRBV6-4
J gene: TRBJ2-1
D gene: NA
clone size: NA
CDR3 protein: CASSEWGSPYNEQFF
CDR3 DNA: TGTGCCAGCAGTGAATGGGGGAGTCCCTACAATGAGCAGTTCTTC

V gene: TRBV5-6
J gene: TRBJ1-2
D gene: TRBD1
clone size: NA
CDR3 protein: CASSLGGTGNYGYTF
CDR3 DNA: TGTGCCAGCAGCTTGGGCGGGACAGGGAACTATGGCTACACCTTC

V gene: TRBV7-9
J gene: TRBJ1-3
D gene: TRBD1
clone size: NA
CDR3 protein: CASSRDRVSGNTIYF
CDR3 DNA: TGTGCCAGCAGCCGAGACAGGGTATCTGGAAACACCATATATTTT

V gene: TRBV7-2
J gene: TRBJ2-5
D gene: NA
clone size: NA
CDR3 protein: CASSLVGTPAETQYF
CDR3 DNA: TGTGCCAGCAGCTTAGTTGGGACCCCGGCCGAGACCCAGTACTTC

V gene: TRBV10-3
J gene: TRBJ2-7
D gene: NA
clone size: NA
CDR3 protein: CAISESRQREANEQYF
CDR3 DNA: TGTGCCATCAGTGAGTCCCGACAGAGGGAAGCGAACGAGCAGTACTTC

V gene: TRBV6-5
J gene: TRBJ2-7
D gene: NA
clone size: once
CDR3 protein: CASNPTGVISYEQYF
CDR3 DNA: TGTGCCAGCAACCCGACAGGTGTCATCTCCTACGAGCAGTACTTC

V gene: TRBV28
J gene: TRBJ1-5
D gene: TRBD1
clone size: NA
CDR3 protein: CASSFVEGGYQPQHF
CDR3 DNA: TGTGCCAGCAGTTTTGTGGAAGGGGGCTATCAGCCCCAGCATTTT

V gene: TRBV11-2
J gene: TRBJ2-1
D gene: TRBD1
clone size: NA
CDR3 protein: CASSRRRTGGYNEQFF
CDR3 DNA: TGTGCCAGCAGTCGCCGTAGGACAGGGGGCTACAATGAGCAGTTCTTC

V gene: TRBV18
J gene: TRBJ1-2
D gene: NA
clone size: NA
CDR3 protein: CASSPPIGDYGYTF
CDR3 DNA: TGTGCCAGCTCACCACCGATCGGGGACTATGGCTACACCTTC

V gene: TRBV7-9
J gene: TRBJ1-4
D gene: NA
clone size: NA
CDR3 protein: CASGSSHEKLFF
CDR3 DNA: TGTGCCAGCGGATCTTCTCATGAAAAACTGTTTTTT

V gene: TRBV28
J gene: TRBJ2-1
D gene: NA
clone size: NA
CDR3 protein: CASSPPRRGNEQFF
CDR3 DNA: TGTGCCAGCAGTCCCCCCCGGAGGGGAAATGAGCAGTTCTTC

V gene: TRBV18
J gene: TRBJ1-4
D gene: NA
clone size: NA
CDR3 protein: CASSPRDEKLFF
CDR3 DNA: TGTGCCAGCTCACCACGGGACGAAAAACTGTTTTTT

V gene: TRBV5-1
J gene: TRBJ2-2
D gene: TRBD2
clone size: NA
CDR3 protein: CASSLVAGGVTGELFF
CDR3 DNA: TGCGCCAGCAGCTTAGTTGCGGGAGGAGTTACCGGGGAGCTGTTTTTT

V gene: TRBV30
J gene: TRBJ1-2
D gene: NA
clone size: NA
CDR3 protein: CAWGGGTGGYTF
CDR3 DNA: TGTGCCTGGGGCGGGGGGACCGGAGGCTACACCTTC

V gene: TRBV5-1
J gene: TRBJ2-7
D gene: NA
clone size: few
CDR3 protein: CASSLGLWGEQYF
CDR3 DNA: TGCGCCAGCAGCTTGGGATTGTGGGGCGAGCAGTACTTC

V gene: TRBV7-2
J gene: TRBJ2-3
D gene: TRBD2
clone size: NA
CDR3 protein: CASRPAPGLALAF
CDR3 DNA: TGTGCCAGCCGCCCCGCGCCAGGACTAGCGTTAGCTTTT

V gene: TRBV6-1
J gene: TRBJ1-1
D gene: NA
clone size: NA
CDR3 protein: CASQERGSEAFF
CDR3 DNA: TGTGCCAGCCAAGAAAGGGGCTCTGAAGCTTTCTTT

V gene: TRBV14
J gene: TRBJ2-7
D gene: NA
clone size: NA
CDR3 protein: CASSRTGRVYEQYF
CDR3 DNA: TGTGCCAGCAGCCGTACGGGACGGGTCTACGAGCAGTACTTC

V gene: TRBV7-9
J gene: TRBJ1-2
D gene: TRBD1
clone size: NA
CDR3 protein: CASSSTGVPYGYTF
CDR3 DNA: TGTGCCAGCAGCTCGACAGGGGTTCCCTATGGCTACACCTTC

V gene: TRBV5-1
J gene: TRBJ1-1
D gene: NA
clone size: NA
CDR3 protein: CASSENTEAFF
CDR3 DNA: TGCGCCAGTTCTGAGAACACTGAAGCTTTCTTT

V gene: TRBV30
J gene: TRBJ1-6
D gene: NA
clone size: NA
CDR3 protein: CASRPLDRDYNSPLHF
CDR3 DNA: TGTGCCTCCAGGCCATTGGACCGAGACTATAATTCACCCCTCCACTTT

V gene: TRBV28
J gene: TRBJ1-5
D gene: TRBD1
clone size: NA
CDR3 protein: CASSFLTFRGRGDNQPQHF
CDR3 DNA: TGTGCCAGCAGCTTTTTAACCTTTAGGGGGCGTGGCGACAATCAGCCCCAGCATTTT

V gene: TRBV27
J gene: TRBJ2-5
D gene: NA
clone size: NA
CDR3 protein: CASSLVFTNQETQYF
CDR3 DNA: TGTGCCAGCAGTTTAGTATTTACAAACCAAGAGACCCAGTACTTC

V gene: TRBV5-4
J gene: TRBJ1-1
D gene: TRBD1
clone size: NA
CDR3 protein: CASSQGQTNTEAFF
CDR3 DNA: TGTGCCAGCAGCCAGGGACAGACGAACACTGAAGCTTTCTTT

V gene: TRBV7-2
J gene: TRBJ2-7
D gene: TRBD2
clone size: NA
CDR3 protein: CASSFRLAGAEQYF
CDR3 DNA: TGTGCCAGCAGCTTTCGACTAGCGGGAGCCGAGCAGTACTTC